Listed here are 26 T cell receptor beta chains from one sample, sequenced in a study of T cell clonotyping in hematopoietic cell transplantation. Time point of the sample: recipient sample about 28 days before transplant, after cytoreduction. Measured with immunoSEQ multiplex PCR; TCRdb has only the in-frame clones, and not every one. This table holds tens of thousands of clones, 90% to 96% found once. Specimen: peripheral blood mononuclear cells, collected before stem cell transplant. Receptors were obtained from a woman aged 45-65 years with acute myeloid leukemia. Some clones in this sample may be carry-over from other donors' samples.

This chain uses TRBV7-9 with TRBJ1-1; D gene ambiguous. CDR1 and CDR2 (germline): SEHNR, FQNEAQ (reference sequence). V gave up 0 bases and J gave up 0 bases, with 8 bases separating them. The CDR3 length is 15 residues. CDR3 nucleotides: TGTGCCAGCAGCTTAGCCCCGGCGGTGAACACTGAAGCTTTCTTT. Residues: CASSLAPAVNTEAFF.

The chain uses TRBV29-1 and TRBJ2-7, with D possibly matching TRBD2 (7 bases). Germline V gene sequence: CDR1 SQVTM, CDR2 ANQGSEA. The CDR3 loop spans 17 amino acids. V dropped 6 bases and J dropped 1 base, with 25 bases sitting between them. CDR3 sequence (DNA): TGCAGCGTCGCTGGGGGGGACACGGCCTATGGTTCCTACGAGCAGTACTTC. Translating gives CSVAGGDTAYGSYEQYF.

CDR3 residues: CASSVTNYGYTF. CDR3 in DNA: TGTGCCAGTAGTGTCACCAACTATGGCTACACCTTC. The chain joins TRBV19 to TRBJ1-2; D is unresolved. The germline V gene has CDR1 LNHDA and CDR2 SQIVND (reference sequence). With 5 bases removed from V and 2 bases from J, the gap between germline ends came to 6 bases. This CDR3 is 12 amino acids long.

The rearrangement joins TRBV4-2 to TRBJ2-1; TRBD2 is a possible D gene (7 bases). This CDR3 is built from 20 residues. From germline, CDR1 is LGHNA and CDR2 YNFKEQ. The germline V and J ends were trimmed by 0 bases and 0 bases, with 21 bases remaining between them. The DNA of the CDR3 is TGTGCCAGCAGCCAAGATGTCGGGGGCTCCAGCGGGACCTCCTACAATGAGCAGTTCTTC. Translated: CASSQDVGGSSGTSYNEQFF.

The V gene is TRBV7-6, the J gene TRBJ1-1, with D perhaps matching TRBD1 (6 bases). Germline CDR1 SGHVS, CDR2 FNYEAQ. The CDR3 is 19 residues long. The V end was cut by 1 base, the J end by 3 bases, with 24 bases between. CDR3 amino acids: CASSLGSGGAFFTDTEAFF. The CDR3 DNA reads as TGTGCCAGCAGCTTAGGATCGGGGGGCGCGTTTTTTACCGACACTGAAGCTTTCTTT.

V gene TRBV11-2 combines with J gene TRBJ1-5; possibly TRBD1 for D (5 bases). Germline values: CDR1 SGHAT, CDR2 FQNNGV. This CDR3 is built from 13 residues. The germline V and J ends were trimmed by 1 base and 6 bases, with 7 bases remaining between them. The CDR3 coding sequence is TGTGCCAGCAGCTTAGGGAGGGGTCAGCCCCAGCATTTT. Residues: CASSLGRGQPQHF.

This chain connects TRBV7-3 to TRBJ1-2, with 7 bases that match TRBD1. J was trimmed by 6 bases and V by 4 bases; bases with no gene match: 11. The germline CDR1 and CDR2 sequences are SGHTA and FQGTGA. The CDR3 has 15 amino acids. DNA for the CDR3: TGTGCCAGCAGCTCAGCAGACAGGGCACGAAATGGCTACACCTTC. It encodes CASSSADRARNGYTF.

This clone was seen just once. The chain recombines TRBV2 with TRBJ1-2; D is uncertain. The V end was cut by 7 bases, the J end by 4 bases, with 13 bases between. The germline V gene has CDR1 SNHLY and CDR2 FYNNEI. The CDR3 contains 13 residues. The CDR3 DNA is TGTGCCAGCAAGCAGGAACCCGGCTATGGCTACACCTTC. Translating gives CASKQEPGYGYTF. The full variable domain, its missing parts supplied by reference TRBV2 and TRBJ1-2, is EPEVTQTPSHQVTQMGQEVILRCVPISNHLYFYWYRQILGQKVEFLVSFYNNEISEKSEIFDDQFSVERPDGSNFTLKIRSTKLEDSAMYFCASKQEPGYGYTFGSGTRLTVV.

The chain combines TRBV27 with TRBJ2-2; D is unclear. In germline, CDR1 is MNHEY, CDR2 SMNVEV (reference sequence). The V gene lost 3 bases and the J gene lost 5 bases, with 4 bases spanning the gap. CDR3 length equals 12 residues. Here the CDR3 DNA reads TGTGCCAGCAGTTTCATAACCGGGGAGCTGTTTTTT. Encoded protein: CASSFITGELFF.

The CDR3 loop is CASTPGRLQETQYF. CDR3 DNA sequence: TGTGCCAGCACCCCTGGACGCCTCCAAGAGACCCAGTACTTC. The chain recombines TRBV7-2 with TRBJ2-5, with no clear D. Germline loops: CDR1 SGHTA, CDR2 FQGNSA. The CDR3 has 14 residues. V lost 7 bases to trimming and J lost 1 base, with 13 bases between them.

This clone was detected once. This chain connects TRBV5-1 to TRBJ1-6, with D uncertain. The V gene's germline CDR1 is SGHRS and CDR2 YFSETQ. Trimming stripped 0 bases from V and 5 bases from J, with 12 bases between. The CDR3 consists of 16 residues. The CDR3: CASSLAMADHNSPLHF. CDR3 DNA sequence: TGCGCCAGCAGCTTGGCCATGGCAGACCATAATTCACCCCTCCACTTT. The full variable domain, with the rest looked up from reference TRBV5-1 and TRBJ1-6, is KAGVTQTPRYLIKTRGQQVTLSCSPISGHRSVSWYQQTPGQGLQFLFEYFSETQRNKGNFPGRFSGRQFSNSRSEMNVSTLELGDSALYLCASSLAMADHNSPLHFGNGTRLTVT.

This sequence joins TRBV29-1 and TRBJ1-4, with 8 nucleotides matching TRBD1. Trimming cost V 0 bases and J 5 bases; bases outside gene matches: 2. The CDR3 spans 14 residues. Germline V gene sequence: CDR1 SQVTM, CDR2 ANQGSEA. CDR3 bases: TGCAGCGTTGAAGACGGGACAGGCAATGAAAAACTGTTTTTT. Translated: CSVEDGTGNEKLFF. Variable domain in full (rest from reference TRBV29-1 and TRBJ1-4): SAVISQKPSRDICQRGTSLTIQCQVDSQVTMMFWYRQQPGQSLTLIATANQGSEATYESGFVIDKFPISRPNLTFSTLTVSNMSPEDSSIYLCSVEDGTGNEKLFFGSGTQLSVL.

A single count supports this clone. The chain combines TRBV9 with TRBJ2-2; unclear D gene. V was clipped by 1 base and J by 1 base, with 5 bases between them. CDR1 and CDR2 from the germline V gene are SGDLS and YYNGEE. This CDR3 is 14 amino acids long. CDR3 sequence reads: CASSVRVNTGELFF. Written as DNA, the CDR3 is TGTGCCAGCAGCGTAAGGGTGAACACCGGGGAGCTGTTTTTT.

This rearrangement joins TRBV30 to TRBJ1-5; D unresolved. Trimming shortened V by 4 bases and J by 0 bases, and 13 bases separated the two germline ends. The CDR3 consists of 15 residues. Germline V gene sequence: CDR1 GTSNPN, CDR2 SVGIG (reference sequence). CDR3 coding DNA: TGTGCCTGGACCCACCAGACGTTTAGCAATCAGCCCCAGCATTTT. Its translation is CAWTHQTFSNQPQHF.

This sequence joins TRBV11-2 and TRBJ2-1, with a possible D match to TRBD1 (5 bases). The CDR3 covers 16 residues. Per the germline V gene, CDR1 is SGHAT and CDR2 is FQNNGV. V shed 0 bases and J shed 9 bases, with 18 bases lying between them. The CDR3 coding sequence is TGTGCCAGCAGCTTAGATCAATGGCCCTCCAGGGTTGAGCAGTTCTTC. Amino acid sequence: CASSLDQWPSRVEQFF.

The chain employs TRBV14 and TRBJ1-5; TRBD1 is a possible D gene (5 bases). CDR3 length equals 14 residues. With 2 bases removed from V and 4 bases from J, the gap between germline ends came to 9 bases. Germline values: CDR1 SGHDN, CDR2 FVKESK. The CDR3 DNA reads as TGTGCCAGCAGCCAAAACGGGGCGAATCAGCCCCAGCATTTT. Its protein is CASSQNGANQPQHF.

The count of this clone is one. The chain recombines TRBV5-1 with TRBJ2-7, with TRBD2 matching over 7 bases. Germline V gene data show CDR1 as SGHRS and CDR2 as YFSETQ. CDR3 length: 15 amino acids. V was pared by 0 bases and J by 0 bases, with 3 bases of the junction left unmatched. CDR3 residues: CASSLEGGSSYEQYF. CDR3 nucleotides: TGCGCCAGCAGCTTGGAGGGCGGGAGCTCCTACGAGCAGTACTTC.

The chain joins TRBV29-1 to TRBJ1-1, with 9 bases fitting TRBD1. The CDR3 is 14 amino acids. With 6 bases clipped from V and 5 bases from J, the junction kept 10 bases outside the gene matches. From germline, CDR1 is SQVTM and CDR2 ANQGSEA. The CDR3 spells CSVVATGGRTEAFF. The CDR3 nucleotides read TGCAGCGTCGTGGCGACAGGGGGACGGACTGAAGCTTTCTTT.

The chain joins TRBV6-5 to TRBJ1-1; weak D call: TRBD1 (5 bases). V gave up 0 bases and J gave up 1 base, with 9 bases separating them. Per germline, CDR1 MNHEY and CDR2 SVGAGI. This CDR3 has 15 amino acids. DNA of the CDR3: TGTGCCAGCAGTTACTCATTCAGGGCGAACACTGAAGCTTTCTTT. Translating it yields CASSYSFRANTEAFF.

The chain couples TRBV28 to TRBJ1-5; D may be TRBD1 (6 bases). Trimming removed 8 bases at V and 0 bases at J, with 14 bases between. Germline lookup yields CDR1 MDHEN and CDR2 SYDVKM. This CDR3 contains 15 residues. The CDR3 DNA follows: TGTGCCAGCCAACGAGGGGGGAGTAGCAATCAGCCCCAGCATTTT. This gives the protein CASQRGGSSNQPQHF. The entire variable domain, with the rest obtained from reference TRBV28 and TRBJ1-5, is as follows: DVKVTQSSRYLVKRTGEKVFLECVQDMDHENMFWYRQDPGLGLRLIYFSYDVKMKEKGDIPEGYSVSREKKERFSLILESASTNQTSMYLCASQRGGSSNQPQHFGDGTRLSIL.

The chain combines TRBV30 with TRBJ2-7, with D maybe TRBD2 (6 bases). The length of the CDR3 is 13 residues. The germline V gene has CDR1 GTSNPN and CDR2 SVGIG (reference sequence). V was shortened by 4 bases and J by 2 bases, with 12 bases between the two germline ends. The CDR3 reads CAWTRERAYEQYF. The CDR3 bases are TGTGCCTGGACTCGAGAGCGGGCCTACGAGCAGTACTTC.

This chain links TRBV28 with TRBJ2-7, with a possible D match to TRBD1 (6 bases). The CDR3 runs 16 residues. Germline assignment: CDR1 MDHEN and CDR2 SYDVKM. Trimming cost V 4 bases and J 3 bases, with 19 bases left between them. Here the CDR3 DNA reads TGTGCCAGCAGTTCGCCTGATGGGGGCCCCCACTACGAGCAGTACTTC. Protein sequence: CASSSPDGGPHYEQYF.

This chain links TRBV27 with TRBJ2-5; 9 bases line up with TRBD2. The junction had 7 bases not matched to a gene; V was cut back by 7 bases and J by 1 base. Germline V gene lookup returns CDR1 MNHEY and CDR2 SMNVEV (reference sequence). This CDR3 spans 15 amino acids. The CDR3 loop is CASTRSGSAQETQYF. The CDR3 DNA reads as TGTGCCAGCACGCGTAGCGGGAGCGCCCAAGAGACCCAGTACTTC.

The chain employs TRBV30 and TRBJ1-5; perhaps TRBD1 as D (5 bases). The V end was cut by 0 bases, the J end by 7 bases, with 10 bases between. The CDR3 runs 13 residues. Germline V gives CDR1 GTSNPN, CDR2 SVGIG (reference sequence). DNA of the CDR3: TGTGCCTGGAGTGTCAGCGGGGGACAGCCCCAGCATTTT. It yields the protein CAWSVSGGQPQHF.

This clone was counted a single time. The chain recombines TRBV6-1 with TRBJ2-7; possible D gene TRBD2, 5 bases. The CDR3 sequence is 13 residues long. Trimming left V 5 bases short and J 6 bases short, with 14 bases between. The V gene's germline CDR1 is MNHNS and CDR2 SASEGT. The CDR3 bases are TGTGCCAGCAGTTTAGACTATATCTCCGAGCAGTACTTC. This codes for CASSLDYISEQYF.

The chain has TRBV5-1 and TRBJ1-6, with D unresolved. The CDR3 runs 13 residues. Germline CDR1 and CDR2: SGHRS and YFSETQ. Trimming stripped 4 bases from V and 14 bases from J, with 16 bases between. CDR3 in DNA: TGCGCCAGCAGCCTGACTGTGGAGAACACCCTCCACTTT. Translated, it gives CASSLTVENTLHF.